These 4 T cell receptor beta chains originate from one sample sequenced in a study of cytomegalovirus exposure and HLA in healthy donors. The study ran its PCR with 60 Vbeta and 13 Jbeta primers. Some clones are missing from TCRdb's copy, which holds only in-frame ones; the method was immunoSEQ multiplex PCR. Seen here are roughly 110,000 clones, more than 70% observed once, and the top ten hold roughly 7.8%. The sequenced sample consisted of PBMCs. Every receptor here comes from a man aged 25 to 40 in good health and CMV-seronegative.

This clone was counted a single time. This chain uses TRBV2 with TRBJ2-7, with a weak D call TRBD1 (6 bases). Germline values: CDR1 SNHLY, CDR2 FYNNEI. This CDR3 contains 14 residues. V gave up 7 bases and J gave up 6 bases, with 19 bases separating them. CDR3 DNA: TGTGCCAGCAAGGCCCGCAGGGGCCCCCTCGAGCAGTACTTC. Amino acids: CASKARRGPLEQYF.

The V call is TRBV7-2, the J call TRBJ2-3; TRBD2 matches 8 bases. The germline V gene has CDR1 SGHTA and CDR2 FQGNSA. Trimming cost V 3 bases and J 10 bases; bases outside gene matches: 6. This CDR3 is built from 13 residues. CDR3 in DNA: TGTGCCAGCAGCTTCGGTAGCGGGGCTTCGCAGTATTTT. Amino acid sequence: CASSFGSGASQYF.

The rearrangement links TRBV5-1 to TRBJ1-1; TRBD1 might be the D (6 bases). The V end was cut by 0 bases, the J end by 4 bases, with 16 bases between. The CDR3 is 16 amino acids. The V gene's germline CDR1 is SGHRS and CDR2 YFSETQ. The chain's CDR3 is CASSLGTALPGTEAFF. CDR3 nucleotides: TGCGCCAGCAGCTTGGGGACAGCCCTCCCGGGCACTGAAGCTTTCTTT.

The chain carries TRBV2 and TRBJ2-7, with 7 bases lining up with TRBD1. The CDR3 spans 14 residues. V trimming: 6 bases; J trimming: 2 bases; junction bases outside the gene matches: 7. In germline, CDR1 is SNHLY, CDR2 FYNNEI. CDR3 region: CASRIEDRTYEQYF. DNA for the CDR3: TGTGCCAGCAGAATCGAGGACAGGACCTACGAGCAGTACTTC. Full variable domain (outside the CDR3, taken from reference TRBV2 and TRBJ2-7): EPEVTQTPSHQVTQMGQEVILRCVPISNHLYFYWYRQILGQKVEFLVSFYNNEISEKSEIFDDQFSVERPDGSNFTLKIRSTKLEDSAMYFCASRIEDRTYEQYFGPGTRLTVT.